These 18 T cell receptor beta chains came from one sample sequenced in a study of blood T cell repertoires in COVID-19. This table comes from immunoSEQ multiplex PCR, and its TCRdb copy is limited to in-frame clones, with some not included. Of 160,000 or so clones in the sample, roughly 75% were seen once. The sample was peripheral blood. The receptors were gathered from a man between 70 and 80 years old with active or convalescent COVID-19.

The CDR3 region is CSVATGVRNSPLHF. The DNA for the CDR3 is TGCAGCGTTGCCACAGGGGTCCGAAATTCACCCCTCCACTTT. The V call is TRBV29-1, the J call TRBJ1-6, with 7 positions matching TRBD1. CDR1 is SQVTM, CDR2 ANQGSEA, per germline. This CDR3 contains 14 residues. The junction had 7 bases not matched to a gene; V was cut back by 4 bases and J by 7 bases.

The chain has TRBV5-1 and TRBJ2-1, with D maybe TRBD1 (6 bases). The CDR3 is 14 amino acids. Germline V CDR1 and CDR2: SGHRS, YFSETQ. Trimming removed 6 bases at V and 3 bases at J, with 13 bases between. The CDR3 DNA follows: TGCGCCAGCACTCAGGGGCGGAACTACAATGAGCAGTTCTTC. This encodes CASTQGRNYNEQFF.

The rearrangement joins TRBV6-5 to TRBJ1-6, with D uncertain. V lost 6 bases and J 8 bases, leaving 14 bases between the germline ends. Germline V gene sequence: CDR1 MNHEY, CDR2 SVGAGI. The CDR3 has 14 amino acids. Here the CDR3 DNA reads TGTGCCAGCAGGCAAGTGGCGGGAGATTCACCCCTCCACTTT. Its protein product is CASRQVAGDSPLHF.

The chain uses TRBV3-1 (or the pseudogene TRBV3-2) and TRBJ2-3; 12 bases are shared with TRBD2. Germline trimming cut 1 base from V and 4 bases from J; bases unmatched to any gene: 6. Germline CDR1 LGHDT, CDR2 YNNKEL (reference sequence). There are 17 residues in the CDR3. In DNA form, the CDR3 reads TGTGCCAGCAGCCAAGCCAGGACTAGCGGGAACCCAGATACGCAGTATTTT. Translated: CASSQARTSGNPDTQYF.

This clone was seen once. The gene calls are TRBV9 and TRBJ2-7; 8 bases fit TRBD2. In germline, CDR1 is SGDLS, CDR2 YYNGEE. With V trimmed by 4 bases and J by 4 bases, 13 bases remained unmatched. CDR3 length: 16 amino acids. The CDR3 DNA is TGTGCCAGCAGCCCGTATTGGACGGGAGGGGATTACGAGCAGTACTTC. Its translation: CASSPYWTGGDYEQYF.

The gene calls are TRBV7-3 and TRBJ2-1, with 7 bases lining up with TRBD1. The CDR3 is 15 residues long. CDR1 and CDR2 from the germline V gene are SGHTA and FQGTGA. V dropped 6 bases and J dropped 2; count of bases not matched to a gene: 7. The CDR3, as DNA: TGTGCCAGCAGTCGTCCGGGACAGACCTACAATGAGCAGTTCTTC. It is translated as CASSRPGQTYNEQFF. Drawing the rest from reference TRBV7-3 and TRBJ2-1, the complete variable domain is GAGVSQTPSNKVTEKGKYVELRCDPISGHTALYWYRQSLGQGPEFLIYFQGTGAADDSGLPNDRFFAVRPEGSVSTLKIQRTERGDSAVYLCASSRPGQTYNEQFFGPGTRLTVL.

This rearrangement joins TRBV10-3 to TRBJ1-1, with TRBD1 matching over 7 bases. CDR3 length: 14 amino acids. Germline V gene lookup returns CDR1 ENHRY and CDR2 SYGVKD. Germline trimming cut 4 bases from V and 0 bases from J; bases unmatched to any gene: 2. The CDR3 DNA follows: TGTGCCATCAGTGTGGGGACAGTGAACACTGAAGCTTTCTTT. It translates to CAISVGTVNTEAFF.

CDR3 sequence reads: CASSESRVSAYGYTF. CDR3 nucleotides: TGTGCCAGCAGTGAATCCAGGGTGAGCGCCTATGGCTACACCTTC. The J gene is TRBJ1-2, the V gene TRBV6-1, with D maybe TRBD1 (5 bases). There are 15 residues in the CDR3. V was pared by 2 bases and J by 4 bases, with 14 bases between. Germline V gene data show CDR1 as MNHNS and CDR2 as SASEGT.

The chain carries TRBV3-1 (or the pseudogene TRBV3-2) and TRBJ2-1, with D unresolved. The V gene lost 1 base and the J gene lost 0 bases, with 16 bases spanning the gap. Looked up from germline, CDR1 is LGHDT and CDR2 is YNNKEL (reference sequence). The CDR3 is made up of 18 amino acids. In DNA, the CDR3 is TGTGCCAGCAGCCAAGCTTATACCGACTCAAGCTCCTACAATGAGCAGTTCTTC. Translated, it gives CASSQAYTDSSSYNEQFF.

CDR3 sequence reads: CASLRTRGEKLFF. DNA for the CDR3: TGTGCCAGCTTAAGAACACGGGGTGAAAAACTGTTTTTT. The V gene is TRBV2, the J gene TRBJ1-4; D remains ambiguous. This CDR3 is built from 13 residues. Germline lookup yields CDR1 SNHLY and CDR2 FYNNEI. The V gene lost 8 bases and the J gene lost 7 bases, with 14 bases spanning the gap.

This rearrangement joins TRBV5-4 to TRBJ1-2; D gene uncertain. Deletions cut 0 bases from V and 8 bases from J, with 14 bases between. The CDR3 is 14 residues long. CDR1 is SGHNT, CDR2 YYREEE, per germline (reference sequence). In DNA form, the CDR3 reads TGTGCCAGCAGCTTGGAAATTCACAGTGGCGGCTACACCTTC. Protein: CASSLEIHSGGYTF.

The chain links TRBV9 to TRBJ2-3; maybe TRBD2 (6 bases). The CDR3 has 13 amino acids. Germline V gene sequence: CDR1 SGDLS, CDR2 YYNGEE. V lost 6 bases to trimming and J lost 6 bases, with 14 bases between them. The CDR3 region is CASTSGGLDTQYF. Here the CDR3 DNA reads TGTGCCAGCACATCCGGAGGGCTTGATACGCAGTATTTT.

CDR3 DNA sequence: TGTGCCAGCAAACCGACAGATTATTCACCCCTCCACTTT. Translated: CASKPTDYSPLHF. V is TRBV6-5 and J is TRBJ1-6; tentative D call: TRBD1 (5 bases). Between the trimmed V and J ends, which lost 7 bases and 8 bases, there was a span of 12 bases. The CDR3 totals 13 residues. Germline V gene lookup returns CDR1 MNHEY and CDR2 SVGAGI.

The CDR3 is CASSKRDLRGETQYF. In nucleotides, the CDR3 is TGTGCCAGCAGCAAACGGGACTTAAGGGGAGAGACCCAGTACTTC. This chain links TRBV7-9 with TRBJ2-5, with a tentative D call TRBD2 (6 bases). CDR1 is SEHNR and CDR2 is FQNEAQ in the germline V gene (reference sequence). The length of the CDR3 is 15 residues. The V gene lost 5 bases and the J gene lost 4 bases, with 17 bases spanning the gap.

The chain carries TRBV30 and TRBJ1-2; TRBD1 might be the D (6 bases). Germline CDR1 reads GTSNPN; CDR2 reads SVGIG (reference sequence). Trimming shortened V by 3 bases and J by 7 bases, and 18 bases separated the two germline ends. The CDR3 totals 14 residues. CDR3 DNA sequence: TGTGCCTGGAGCTTCGCCCCCAGGGGCTCTGGCTACACCTTC. Amino acids: CAWSFAPRGSGYTF.

V gene TRBV15 combines with J gene TRBJ1-1, with 12 bases lining up with TRBD1. Germline CDR1 is LNHNV and CDR2 is YYDKDF (reference sequence). CDR3 size: 17 residues. Losses at the gene ends were 1 base for V and 5 bases for J; bases not matched to a gene: 8. This CDR3 is CATSRALGTGGRTEAFF. The CDR3 nucleotides are TGTGCCACCAGCAGAGCGCTAGGGACAGGGGGCCGGACTGAAGCTTTCTTT.

The CDR3 region is CASSSGDRGSYNEQFF. In DNA, the CDR3 is TGTGCCAGCAGCTCCGGTGACAGAGGCTCCTACAATGAGCAGTTCTTC. The rearrangement joins TRBV5-8 to TRBJ2-1, with D tentatively TRBD1 (5 bases). V gave up 3 bases and J gave up 0 bases, with 13 bases separating them. Germline V lookup: CDR1 SGHTS, CDR2 YDEGEE. CDR3 size: 16 residues.

V usage is TRBV3-1 (or the pseudogene TRBV3-2) and J usage is TRBJ1-2; a weak D match, TRBD1 (5 bases). CDR1 and CDR2 from the germline V gene are LGHDT and YNNKEL (reference sequence). Trimming removed 1 base at V and 8 bases at J, with 8 bases between. The CDR3 contains 12 residues. The CDR3 here is CASSQADSGYTF. DNA for the CDR3: TGTGCCAGCAGCCAAGCTGACAGCGGCTACACCTTC.